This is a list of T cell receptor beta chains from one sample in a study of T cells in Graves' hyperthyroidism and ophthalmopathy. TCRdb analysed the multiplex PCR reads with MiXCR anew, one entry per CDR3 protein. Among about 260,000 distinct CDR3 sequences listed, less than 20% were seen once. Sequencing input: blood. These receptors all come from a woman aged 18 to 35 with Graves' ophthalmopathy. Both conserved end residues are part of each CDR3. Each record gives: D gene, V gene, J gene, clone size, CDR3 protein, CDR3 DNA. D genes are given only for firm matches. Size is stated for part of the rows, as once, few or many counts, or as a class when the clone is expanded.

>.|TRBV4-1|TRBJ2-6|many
CASSQQGSGANVLTF
TGCGCCAGCAGCCAGCAGGGGTCTGGGGCCAACGTCCTGACTTTC
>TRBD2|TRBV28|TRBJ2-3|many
CASSPRGGAYTDTQYF
TGTGCCAGCAGTCCCCGCGGGGGGGCCTACACAGATACGCAGTATTTT
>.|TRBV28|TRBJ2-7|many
CASSLTGGALSYEQYF
TGTGCCAGCAGTTTAACTGGGGGGGCCTTGTCCTACGAGCAGTACTTC
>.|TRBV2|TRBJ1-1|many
CASSEFGSRLGFANTEAFF
TGTGCCAGCAGTGAATTTGGTAGTCGTCTGGGGTTCGCGAACACTGAAGCTTTCTTT
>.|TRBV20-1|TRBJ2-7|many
CSGPRFTYEQYF
TGCAGTGGGCCCAGATTCACCTACGAGCAGTACTTC
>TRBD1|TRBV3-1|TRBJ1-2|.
CASSWDGTANYGYTF
TGTGCCAGCAGCTGGGATGGGACAGCTAACTATGGCTACACCTTC
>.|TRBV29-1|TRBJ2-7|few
CSVGRNEQYF
TGCAGCGTTGGCCGGAACGAGCAGTACTTC
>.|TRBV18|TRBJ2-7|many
CASSPDSGEQYF
TGTGCCAGCTCACCAGATTCGGGTGAGCAGTACTTC
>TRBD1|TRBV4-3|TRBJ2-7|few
CASSQNDRAGNPYEQYF
TGCGCCAGCAGCCAAAACGACAGGGCAGGGAACCCCTACGAGCAGTACTTC
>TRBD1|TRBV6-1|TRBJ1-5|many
CASSQGQGPNQPQHF
TGTGCCAGCAGCCAAGGACAGGGCCCCAATCAGCCCCAGCATTTT
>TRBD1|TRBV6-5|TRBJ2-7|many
CASSYYAGGHEQYF
TGTGCCAGCAGTTACTACGCAGGGGGCCACGAGCAGTACTTC
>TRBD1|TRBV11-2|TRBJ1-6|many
CASSVRTGGSSYNSPLHF
TGTGCCAGCAGCGTAAGGACAGGGGGGAGCTCCTATAATTCACCCCTCCACTTT
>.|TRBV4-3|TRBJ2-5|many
CASSQIGRSQETQYF
TGCGCCAGCAGCCAAATCGGACGGTCGCAAGAGACCCAGTACTTC
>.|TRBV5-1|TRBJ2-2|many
CASSLFGPNTGELFF
TGCGCCAGCAGCTTATTCGGGCCGAACACCGGGGAGCTGTTTTTT
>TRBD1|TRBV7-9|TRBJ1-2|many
CASSSTLGTGGFIKYGYTF
TGTGCCAGCAGCTCGACACTAGGGACAGGGGGTTTTATTAAGTATGGCTACACCTTC
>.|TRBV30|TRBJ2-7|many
CAWSSQGIFEQYF
TGTGCCTGGAGTTCCCAGGGGATCTTCGAGCAGTACTTC
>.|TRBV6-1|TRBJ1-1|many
CASREGGGYDTEAFF
TGTGCCAGCAGGGAGGGGGGGGGGTATGACACTGAAGCTTTCTTT
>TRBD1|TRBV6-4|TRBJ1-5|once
CASSDPDRGGGQSAPAF
TGTGCCAGCAGTGACCCGGACAGGGGAGGCGGACAATCAGCCCCAGCATTT
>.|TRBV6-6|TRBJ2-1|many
CASSYFHRQASYNEQFF
TGTGCCAGCAGTTACTTCCATAGACAGGCATCCTACAATGAGCAGTTCTTC
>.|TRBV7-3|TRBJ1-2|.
CASSPRGGGYTF
TGTGCCAGCAGCCCCCGGGGGGGTGGGTACACCTTC
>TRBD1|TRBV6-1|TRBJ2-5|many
CASRRDRVGQETQYF
TGTGCCAGCAGACGGGACAGGGTAGGCCAAGAGACCCAGTACTTC
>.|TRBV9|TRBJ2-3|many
CASSVGAGLTGDTQYF
TGTGCCAGCAGCGTAGGGGCGGGCCTGACCGGAGATACGCAGTATTTT
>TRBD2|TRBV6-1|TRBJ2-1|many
CASSGLAGSNEQFF
TGTGCCAGCAGCGGACTAGCGGGAAGCAATGAGCAGTTCTTC
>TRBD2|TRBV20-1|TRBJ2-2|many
CSAPGTSGRAIGTGELFF
TGCAGTGCCCCCGGGACTAGCGGGAGGGCCATCGGGACCGGGGAGCTGTTTTTT
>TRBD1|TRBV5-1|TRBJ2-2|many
CASSLGQGGTGELFF
TGCGCCAGCAGCCTTGGACAGGGCGGCACCGGGGAGCTGTTTTTT
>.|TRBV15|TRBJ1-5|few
CATSTQVNQPQHF
TGTGCCACCAGCACCCAAGTCAATCAGCCCCAGCATTTT
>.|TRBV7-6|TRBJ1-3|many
CASSSSPSSGNTIYF
TGTGCCAGCAGCTCCTCCCCGAGCTCTGGAAACACCATATATTTT
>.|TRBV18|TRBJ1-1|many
CASSPPRRGGMNTEAFF
TGTGCCAGCTCACCACCGAGGAGGGGAGGGATGAACACTGAAGCTTTCTTT
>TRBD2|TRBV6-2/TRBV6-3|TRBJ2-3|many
CASSYYAGGPTSTDTQYF
TGTGCCAGCAGTTACTACGCGGGAGGGCCCACTAGCACAGATACGCAGTATTTT
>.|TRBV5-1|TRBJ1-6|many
CASSLGGSGNSPLHF
TGCGCCAGCAGCTTGGGGGGCTCGGGAAATTCACCCCTCCACTTT
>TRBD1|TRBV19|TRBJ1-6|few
CASRRSGTEYNSPLHF
TGTGCCAGTAGACGTTCCGGGACAGAATATAATTCACCCCTCCACTTT
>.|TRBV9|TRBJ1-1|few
CASSVDGGGRSAFF
TGTGCCAGCAGCGTAGATGGGGGGGGGCGCTCGGCTTTCTTT
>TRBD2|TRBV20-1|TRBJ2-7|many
CSARPTSDYEQYF
TGCAGTGCTAGACCGACTAGCGACTACGAGCAGTACTTC
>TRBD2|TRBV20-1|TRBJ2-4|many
CSADLGRAGIQYF
TGCAGTGCTGATTTAGGGAGGGCGGGCATTCAGTACTTC
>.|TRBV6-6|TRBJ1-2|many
CASSYSGKANYGYTF
TGTGCCAGCAGTTACTCGGGGAAAGCTAACTATGGCTACACCTTC
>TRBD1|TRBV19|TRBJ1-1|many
CASSRTGGSTEAFF
TGTGCCAGTAGTCGTACAGGGGGGTCCACTGAAGCTTTCTTT
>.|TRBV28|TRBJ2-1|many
CASIRRGTNEQFF
TGTGCCAGCATCCGGAGGGGTACCAATGAGCAGTTCTTC
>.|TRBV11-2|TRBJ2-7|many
CASSLASRAYEQYF
TGTGCCAGCAGCTTAGCATCCAGGGCCTACGAGCAGTACTTC
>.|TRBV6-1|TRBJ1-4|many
CASSASPGAEKLFF
TGTGCCAGCAGTGCATCCCCGGGGGCGGAAAAACTGTTTTTT
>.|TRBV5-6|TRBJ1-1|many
CASRGGGARTEAFF
TGTGCCAGCAGGGGCGGAGGGGCGCGGACTGAAGCTTTCTTT
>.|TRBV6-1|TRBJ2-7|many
CASSELNRVWEQYF
TGTGCCAGCAGTGAATTAAACAGGGTCTGGGAGCAGTACTTC
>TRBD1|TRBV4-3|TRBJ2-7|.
CASSQKGQGSYEQYF
TGCGCCAGCAGCCAAAAGGGACAGGGATCCTACGAGCAGTACTTC
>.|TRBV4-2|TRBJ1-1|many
CASSQVLQNTEAFF
TGTGCCAGCAGCCAAGTCTTGCAGAACACTGAAGCTTTCTTT